This T cell receptor beta chain originates from a study of T cells in Graves' hyperthyroidism and ophthalmopathy. Study as a whole: Peripheral blood samples were taken at initial diagnosis, prior to any treatment.

This clonotype came up a few times. What was amplified from RNA transcripts were TCR beta CDR3 regions. The study used the HTBI primer set for a first-round RT-PCR of the TCR CDR3. One entry per CDR3 protein, called by TCRdb with MiXCR from the multiplex PCR reads. The sample comprises under 450,000 distinct CDR3 sequences, approximately 14% of which are singletons, and over 7.5% rests with the top ten. The material sequenced was blood. This sequence was found in a woman in her late teens or twenties with Graves' hyperthyroidism.

In nucleotides, the CDR3 is TGTGCCAGTGGAACTAGCGGGAGGGGGACAGATACGCAGTATTTT. Encoded protein: CASGTSGRGTDTQYF. The chain joins TRBV19 to TRBJ2-3; 13 nucleotides agree with TRBD2. From germline, CDR1 is LNHDA and CDR2 SQIVND (reference sequence). The CDR3 has 15 residues. V dropped 8 bases and J dropped 3; count of bases not matched to a gene: 5.